The clone carrying this T cell receptor beta chain was seen ten or more times. Its antigen is unidentified. Germline values: CDR1 SGDLS, CDR2 YYNGEE. Trimming removed 0 bases from V and 4 bases from J; junction bases left unmatched: 4. The CDR3 spans 17 residues. The data are from a study of early T cells in non-severe SARS-CoV-2 infection. Overall study findings and caveats: Clonotype matching in VDJdb favored anti-spike CD8 responses and did not capture private and CD4 specificities.

TCRdb reanalysed the 5' RACE reads using MiXCR and keeps one entry per CDR3 protein. The repertoire includes about 49,000 distinct CDR3 sequences, around 11% of them detected once, and 7.5% to 9.5% sits in the top ten. Input material: whole blood. The TCR was taken from an adult who was a healthcare worker with PCR-confirmed SARS-CoV-2 infection or an uninfected control (not recorded which). The V and J genes are TRBV9 and TRBJ2-2; 12 bases line up with TRBD2. CDR3 residues: CASSVAPSGRGTGELFF. In nucleotides, the CDR3 is TGTGCCAGCAGCGTAGCTCCTAGCGGGAGGGGCACCGGGGAGCTGTTTTTT.